This T cell receptor beta chain was retrieved from a study of technical replicates of blood from a handful of donors. The assay was immunoSEQ multiplex PCR, and TCRdb's table has in-frame clones only and misses some. The data hold around 80,000 clones, with 70% to 90% observed a single time. The germline V gene has CDR1 KGHSH and CDR2 LQKENI. V lost 2 bases, J lost 2 bases, and 10 bases lay in between. The CDR3 totals 15 residues. The J gene is TRBJ2-1, the V gene TRBV18; perhaps TRBD2 as D (5 bases). Sample: T cells isolated from PBMCs. The receptor was isolated from a human donor in good health. DNA for the CDR3: TGTGCCAGCTCACCAATGGACTTCCCCTACAATGAGCAGTTCTTC. It yields the protein CASSPMDFPYNEQFF.